This TCR beta chain came from a study of shared clonotypes between healthy human individuals. This CDR3 comprises 16 residues. J gave up 6 bases and V 0 bases, and 9 bases lay outside the gene matches. Germline values: CDR1 SGHRS, CDR2 YFSETQ. Profiling relied on immunoSEQ multiplex PCR, and the TCRdb table lists in-frame clones only, not all of them. The profile shows 2 million to 2.5 million clones, around 92% of them singletons. The V gene is TRBV5-1, the J gene TRBJ2-3; 8 nucleotides align to TRBD1. Sequenced sample: naive CD4+ T cells from PBMCs. Subset described: CD45RA+ positively selected. The source is a man in his late teens or twenties in good health. Some clones in this sample may be carry-over from other donors' samples. Written as DNA, the CDR3 is TGCGCCAGCAGCTTGGGACAGGGGTTTTTCGGTGATACGCAGTATTTT. Translated, it gives CASSLGQGFFGDTQYF.